The source of this T cell receptor beta chain is a study of lymphopenia after photon versus proton radiotherapy. The sample holds one count of this clone. Its antigen is unknown. Per the germline V gene, CDR1 is MNHNS and CDR2 is SASEGT. The V and J ends lost 3 bases and 6 bases respectively, with 3 bases between them. The CDR3 is made up of 10 amino acids. Broader study findings: Proton therapy kept repertoires fairly stable, unlike photons, which gained effector/memory cells. Better survival with proton therapy was suggested as possible, not demonstrated.

The repertoire was sequenced with immunoSEQ multiplex PCR; TCRdb's copy has only in-frame clones and lacks some. The top ten clones hold 1.7% of a sample with about 20,000 clones, under 95% of them seen once. The material sequenced was peripheral blood, taken from a patient treated with photon-based radiotherapy. The chain couples TRBV6-1 to TRBJ2-7; the D is unclear. This TCR derives from a woman aged 40 to 55 with cholangiocarcinoma. The CDR3 region is CASSDLEQYF. The CDR3 DNA sequence: TGTGCCAGCAGTGACCTCGAGCAGTACTTC.